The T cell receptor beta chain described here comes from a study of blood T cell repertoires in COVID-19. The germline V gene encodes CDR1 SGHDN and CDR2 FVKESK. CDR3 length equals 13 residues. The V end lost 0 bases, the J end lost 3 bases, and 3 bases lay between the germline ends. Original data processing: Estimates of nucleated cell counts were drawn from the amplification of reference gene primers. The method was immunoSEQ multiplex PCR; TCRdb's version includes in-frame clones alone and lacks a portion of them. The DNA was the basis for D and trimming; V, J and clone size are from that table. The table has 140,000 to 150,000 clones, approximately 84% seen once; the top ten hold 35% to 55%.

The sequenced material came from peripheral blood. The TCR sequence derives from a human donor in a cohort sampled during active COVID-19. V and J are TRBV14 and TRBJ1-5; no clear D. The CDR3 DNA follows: TGTGCCAGCAGCCAAGATCTCAATCAGCCCCAGCATTTT. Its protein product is CASSQDLNQPQHF.